Sequencing of this T cell receptor beta chain was carried out in a study of Graves' ophthalmopathy and Graves' hyperthyroidism. Study context: In this cohort's terms, stable hyperthyroidism meant no ophthalmopathy by 18 months of follow-up.

Amplification from RNA transcripts yielded the TCR beta CDR3 regions. An initial RT-PCR round employing HTBI primers preceded a second-round multiplex PCR. One entry per CDR3 protein results from TCRdb running MiXCR on the multiplex PCR reads. This sample carries more than 1,000,000 distinct CDR3 sequences, 35% to 40% of them seen once, and the ten largest clones take roughly 11%. Trimming took 6 bases from V and 1 from J, leaving 14 bases between them. From germline, CDR1 is MGHDK and CDR2 SYGVNS. The CDR3 runs to 15 residues. Hyperthyroidism patients, aged 18 to 65, were newly diagnosed, under 2 months' duration.

The receptor was isolated from an adult man with Graves' hyperthyroidism. Source material: peripheral blood or thyroid tissue (not recorded which). This chain connects TRBV25-1 to TRBJ2-3; possibly TRBD1 for D (6 bases). Written as DNA, the CDR3 is TGTGCCAGCAGCCCCCTACAGGGAGGCACAGATACGCAGTATTTT. Its protein is CASSPLQGGTDTQYF.